This T cell receptor beta chain was identified during a study of cytotoxic CD8 clonotypes in ibrutinib-treated CLL. Whole-study results and caveats: Public clonotypes occurred uncommonly; on treatment, they contracted or remained stable.

Targeted sequencing depth ranged from 1 in 200,000 to 1 in 1 million T cells. Repertoires were generated with immunoSEQ multiplex PCR, while TCRdb's copy carries only in-frame clones and drops some. The data show 43,000 or so clones, under 80% seen once. This clone was picked up one time. Its antigen is still unknown. Germline loops: CDR1 SNHLY, CDR2 FYNNEI. Trimming shortened V by 6 bases and J by 4 bases, and 15 bases separated the two germline ends. This CDR3 comprises 15 residues. Material: PBMCs, obtained after 24 months of ibrutinib treatment. The chain joins TRBV2 to TRBJ2-2; TRBD2 might be the D (6 bases). The receptor comes from a human donor with chronic lymphocytic leukemia. CDR3 DNA sequence: TGTGCCAGCAGGCTACTAGCAGCGGCCACCGGGGAGCTGTTTTTT. Amino acid sequence: CASRLLAAATGELFF.